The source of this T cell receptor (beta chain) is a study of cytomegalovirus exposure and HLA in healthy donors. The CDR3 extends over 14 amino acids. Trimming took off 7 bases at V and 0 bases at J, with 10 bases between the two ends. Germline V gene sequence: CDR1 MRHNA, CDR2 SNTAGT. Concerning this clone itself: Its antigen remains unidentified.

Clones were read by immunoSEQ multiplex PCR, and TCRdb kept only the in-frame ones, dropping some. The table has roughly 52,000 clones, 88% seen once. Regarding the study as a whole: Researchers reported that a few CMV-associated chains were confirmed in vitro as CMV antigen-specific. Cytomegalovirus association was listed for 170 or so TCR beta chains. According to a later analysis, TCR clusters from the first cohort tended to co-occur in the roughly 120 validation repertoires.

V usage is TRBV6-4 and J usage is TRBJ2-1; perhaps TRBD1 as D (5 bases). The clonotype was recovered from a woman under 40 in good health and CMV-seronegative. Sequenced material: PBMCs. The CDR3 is CASTQGTSYNEQFF. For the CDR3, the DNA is TGTGCCAGCACTCAGGGAACCTCCTACAATGAGCAGTTCTTC.